This T cell receptor beta chain stems from a study of cytotoxic CD8 clonotypes in ibrutinib-treated CLL. This clone was seen a few times. Its antigen is unknown. Genomic DNA for TCR beta libraries, 2 to 2.5 micrograms, came from cryopreserved PBMCs. TCRdb's table, derived via immunoSEQ multiplex PCR, lists solely in-frame clones and lacks some. The table shows 150,000 to 250,000 clones, with over 60% occurring only once. Study-wide results and caveats: Clonality was elevated at ibrutinib response and had returned toward baseline at progression.

The receptor comes from a human donor with chronic lymphocytic leukemia. The input for sequencing was PBMCs, taken after 24 months of ibrutinib treatment.

The CDR3 DNA sequence: TGTGCCAGCAGCCAAGATCAGTCCAGGGGCGATCAGCCCCAGCATTTT. Its protein product is CASSQDQSRGDQPQHF. V gene TRBV4-2 combines with J gene TRBJ1-5; tentatively, D is TRBD1 (6 bases). V dropped 0 bases and J dropped 5 bases, with 14 bases sitting between them. The germline CDR1 and CDR2 sequences are LGHNA and YNFKEQ. The CDR3 totals 16 residues.